This T cell receptor beta chain was identified in a study of cytomegalovirus exposure and HLA in healthy donors. General study findings and limits: CMV serostatus was the only immune exposure information that was available.

About this clone: The antigen is not known.

The PCR had 60 Vbeta and 13 Jbeta primers. Repertoires were generated with immunoSEQ multiplex PCR, while TCRdb's copy carries only in-frame clones and drops some. The sample holds 170,000 or so clones, over 70% seen once. The germline V gene encodes CDR1 SGHNT and CDR2 YYREEE (reference sequence). CDR3 size: 12 residues. V shed 9 bases and J shed 2 bases, with 10 bases lying between them. The clonotype originates from a woman aged 45-65 years in good health and CMV-seronegative. This sequence joins TRBV5-4 and TRBJ2-3; TRBD2 might be the D (5 bases). Sequencing was done on a sample of PBMCs. DNA of the CDR3: TGTGCCACCGGAGGATTCACAGATACGCAGTATTTT. It encodes CATGGFTDTQYF.